This T cell receptor beta chain derives from a study of cytomegalovirus exposure and HLA in healthy donors. The study's findings and limits: The likely explanation for a cluster of highly shared sequence variants was sequencing artifact. In vitro data verified three CMV-associated chains as specific for CMV antigens.

Turning to this clone: The antigen remains unidentified.

In the PCR, 60 Vbeta and 13 Jbeta primers were used. Here immunoSEQ multiplex PCR was the method, and the copy in TCRdb shows in-frame clones only, minus some. Of 90,000 to 120,000 clones in the sample, around 85% are singletons; the top ten hold 2% to 2.5%. V shed 4 bases, J shed 4 bases, and the junction held 2 bases outside the gene matches. CDR1 and CDR2 from the germline V gene are WSHSY and SAAADI. The CDR3 contains 13 residues. Material for sequencing was PBMCs. V gene TRBV10-2 combines with J gene TRBJ1-1, with 8 bases matching TRBD1. This TCR was recovered from a man in his thirties or forties in good health and CMV-seronegative. The DNA of the CDR3 is TGCGCCAGCAGTGCCACAGGGGGCACTGAAGCTTTCTTT. It is translated as CASSATGGTEAFF.